The 15 T cell receptor beta chains given below trace back to one sample, sequenced in a study of STAT5B mutations in CD4+ large granular lymphocyte leukemia (dated by TCRdb to the early 2020s). The library was produced with the immunoSEQ multiplex PCR assay. Entries here come from immuneACCESS through TCRdb and include only in-frame sequences with V and J called. Some clones fail to appear in such tables; in the studies checked, an unresolved V gene covers under half of the shortfall, and the cause of the remainder is unknown. The sample yields about 35,000 clones; approximately 67% were counted once. Approximately 1.6% of the sample is in the top ten clones. The sample taken for sequencing was CD4+ T cells from blood buffy coats. The receptors were sampled from a human donor in good health.

The CDR3 coding sequence is TGTGCCAGCAGGGCTAGCGGGGAGGGGGAGCCCGGCTACACCTTC. It codes for CASRASGEGEPGYTF. V is TRBV6-6 and J is TRBJ1-2, with TRBD1 as a possible D gene (6 bases). Trimming took 6 bases from V and 8 from J, leaving 22 bases between them. The germline V gene has CDR1 MNHNY and CDR2 SVGAGI (reference sequence). This CDR3 region has 15 residues.

The genes are TRBV18 and TRBJ2-7; D not certain. Germline lookup yields CDR1 KGHSH and CDR2 LQKENI. There are 12 residues in the CDR3. V lost 2 bases, J lost 3 bases, and 5 bases lay in between. The chain's CDR3 is CASSPGSYEQYF. The CDR3 region has the DNA TGTGCCAGCTCACCAGGTAGCTACGAGCAGTACTTC.

This chain links TRBV6-1 with TRBJ2-1; 12 nucleotides agree with TRBD2. The trim removed 6 bases at V and 9 bases at J, leaving 6 bases unmatched. The CDR3 covers 14 residues. Germline V gene data show CDR1 as MNHNS and CDR2 as SASEGT. The CDR3 DNA follows: TGTGCCAGCAGCAGGACTAGCGGGGACACTGAGCAGTTCTTC. It is translated as CASSRTSGDTEQFF.

V gene TRBV5-6 combines with J gene TRBJ1-1; 9 nucleotides align to TRBD1. Unmatched junction bases numbered 11, after V lost 4 bases and J lost 13 bases. CDR3 length: 13 amino acids. Germline V gives CDR1 SGHDT, CDR2 YYEEEE. As DNA, the CDR3 is TGTGCCAGCAGCAGGGGACAGGGAGGTTGGGATTTCTTT. Protein: CASSRGQGGWDFF.

This clone was detected only a few times. V gene TRBV6-5 combines with J gene TRBJ2-1; D call uncertain. V was shortened by 3 bases and J by 6 bases, with 6 bases between the two germline ends. Germline assignment: CDR1 MNHEY and CDR2 SVGAGI. The CDR3 has 12 amino acids. CDR3 in amino acids: CASSYSFNEQFF. CDR3 coding DNA: TGTGCCAGCAGTTATAGTTTCAATGAGCAGTTCTTC.

The chain joins TRBV6-1 to TRBJ1-5; 8 bases match TRBD1. V gave up 6 bases and J gave up 2 bases; unmatched junction bases: 6. This CDR3 region has 15 residues. Germline V gene sequence: CDR1 MNHNS, CDR2 SASEGT. The CDR3 DNA reads TGTGCCAGCAGGGTGGACAGGGCCGGCAATCAGCCCCAGCATTTT. Translated, it gives CASRVDRAGNQPQHF.

J is TRBJ2-1 and V is TRBV5-6, with D unclear. The CDR3 is 11 amino acids. Germline CDR1 SGHDT, CDR2 YYEEEE. Trimming removed 4 bases from V and 10 bases from J, with 9 bases in between. The CDR3 loop is CASSLDTEQFF. CDR3 coding DNA: TGTGCCAGCAGCCTTGACACAGAGCAGTTCTTC.

The gene calls are TRBV4-2 and TRBJ1-2; tentative D call: TRBD1 (6 bases). Germline-derived CDR1 and CDR2 are LGHNA and YNFKEQ. V shed 0 bases and J shed 0 bases, with 8 bases lying between them. This CDR3 is built from 15 residues. Here the CDR3 DNA reads TGTGCCAGCAGCCAAGAGACAGGTTCTAACTATGGCTACACCTTC. It translates to CASSQETGSNYGYTF.

This chain connects TRBV10-3 to TRBJ2-1; tentatively, D is TRBD1 (6 bases). The V and J ends lost 6 bases and 7 bases respectively, with 10 bases between them. The length of the CDR3 is 12 residues. The germline CDR1 and CDR2 sequences are ENHRY and SYGVKD. The CDR3 sequence is CAISLQGNEQFF. DNA of the CDR3: TGTGCCATCAGCTTACAGGGAAATGAGCAGTTCTTC.

The rearrangement uses TRBV7-2 and TRBJ2-3; possible D gene TRBD2, 7 bases. There are 18 residues in the CDR3. Trimming shortened V by 0 bases and J by 4 bases, and 20 bases separated the two germline ends. CDR1 SGHTA and CDR2 FQGNSA come from the germline V gene. The CDR3 here is CASSLALYGGGRSDTQYF. CDR3 nucleotide sequence: TGTGCCAGCAGCTTAGCGCTATACGGCGGGGGCCGATCAGATACGCAGTATTTT.

The chain links TRBV11-2 to TRBJ2-7, with 13 bases fitting TRBD2. This CDR3 is 16 amino acids long. Germline lookup yields CDR1 SGHAT and CDR2 FQNNGV. The trim removed 5 bases at V and 5 bases at J, leaving 9 bases unmatched. CDR3 DNA sequence: TGTGCCAGCAGCCCCAGACTAGCGGGGGGACCGAACGAGCAGTACTTC. Its protein is CASSPRLAGGPNEQYF.

This clone was counted once. V gene TRBV18 combines with J gene TRBJ1-2, with D uncertain. The CDR3 is 15 amino acids. The germline CDR1 and CDR2 sequences are KGHSH and LQKENI. V was cut by 3 bases and J by 1 base, with 12 bases left in between. Here the CDR3 reads CASSPGRDINYGYTF. CDR3 DNA sequence: TGTGCCAGCTCACCTGGACGGGATATTAACTATGGCTACACCTTC.

The rearrangement links TRBV7-9 to TRBJ2-3, with 8 bases that match TRBD1. The CDR3 consists of 14 residues. V was clipped by 5 bases and J by 3 bases; unmatched bases: 4. Germline V gives CDR1 SEHNR, CDR2 FQNEAQ (reference sequence). CDR3 DNA sequence: TGTGCCAGCAGCGCACGACAGGGGACAGATACGCAGTATTTT. Its translation: CASSARQGTDTQYF.

The CDR3, as DNA: TGCGCCAGCAGCCAAGAGTGGGGGCAGGGACACCGAAATTCACCCCTCCACTTT. Protein product: CASSQEWGQGHRNSPLHF. The chain employs TRBV4-3 and TRBJ1-6; D is possibly TRBD1 (6 bases). Germline values: CDR1 LGHNA, CDR2 YSLEER. This CDR3 is 18 amino acids long. Trimming cost V 0 bases and J 7 bases, with 19 bases left between them.

V usage is TRBV4-3 and J usage is TRBJ2-2; D is unclear. Germline V gene lookup returns CDR1 LGHNA and CDR2 YSLEER. The CDR3 sequence is 13 residues long. Trimming took 4 bases from V and 3 from J, leaving 6 bases between them. The CDR3 DNA reads as TGCGCCAGCAGCCGGGGTGACACCGGGGAGCTGTTTTTT. As protein: CASSRGDTGELFF.